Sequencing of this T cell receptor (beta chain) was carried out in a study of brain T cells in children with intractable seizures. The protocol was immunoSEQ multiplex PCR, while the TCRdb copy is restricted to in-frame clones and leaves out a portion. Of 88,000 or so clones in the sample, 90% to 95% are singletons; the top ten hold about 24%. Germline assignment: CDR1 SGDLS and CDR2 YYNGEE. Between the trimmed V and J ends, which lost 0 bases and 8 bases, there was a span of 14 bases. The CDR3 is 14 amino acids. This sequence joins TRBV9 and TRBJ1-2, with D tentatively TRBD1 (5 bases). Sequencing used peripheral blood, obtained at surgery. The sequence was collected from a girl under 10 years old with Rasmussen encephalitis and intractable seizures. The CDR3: CASSVVGTSQGYTF. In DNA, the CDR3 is TGTGCCAGCAGCGTAGTCGGGACGTCCCAAGGCTACACCTTC.